A single sample gave rise to the 21 T cell receptor beta chains below, sequenced in a study of memory CD4+ T cells and cytomegalovirus serostatus. Assay used: immunoSEQ multiplex PCR; TCRdb lists only in-frame clones, some missing. The top ten hold under 0.75% of the sample, which has 25,000 to 35,000 clones, more than 70% seen once. Single viable CD3+CD4+CD8-CD45RO+ cells were sorted as the memory CD4+ T cells. Sequences were obtained from memory CD4+ T cells from blood. These receptors were obtained from an adult in good health and CMV-seronegative.

The genes are TRBV11-3 and TRBJ1-6, with D possibly matching TRBD1 (5 bases). The germline V gene encodes CDR1 SGHNT and CDR2 YENEEA. This CDR3 region has 14 residues. V was trimmed by 8 bases and J by 1 base, leaving 9 bases between them. CDR3 loop: CASGRGSYNSPLHF. In nucleotides, the CDR3 is TGTGCCAGCGGGAGGGGATCCTATAATTCACCCCTCCACTTT.

The J gene is TRBJ2-2, the V gene TRBV5-1, with 14 bases lining up with TRBD2. With V trimmed by 1 base and J by 5 bases, 1 base remained unmatched. The CDR3 is made up of 16 amino acids. Looked up from germline, CDR1 is SGHRS and CDR2 is YFSETQ. In nucleotides, the CDR3 is TGCGCCAGCAGCTTGAGGACTAGCGGGGGGACCGGGGAGCTGTTTTTT. Its protein is CASSLRTSGGTGELFF.

The V and J genes are TRBV19 and TRBJ1-5; D might be TRBD1 (5 bases). Trimming took 0 bases from V and 3 from J, leaving 9 bases between them. The germline V gene has CDR1 LNHDA and CDR2 SQIVND (reference sequence). There are 15 residues in the CDR3. The CDR3 DNA is TGTGCCAGTAGTATAGAGGGACTCTTCAATCAGCCCCAGCATTTT. It specifies CASSIEGLFNQPQHF.

The chain uses TRBV28 and TRBJ1-1, with D possibly matching TRBD1 (5 bases). CDR1 and CDR2 from the germline V gene are MDHEN and SYDVKM. Trimming left V 1 base short and J 0 bases short, with 12 bases between. The CDR3 length is 16 residues. CDR3 nucleotide sequence: TGTGCCAGCAGTTTATATGGGGGACCCCTGAACACTGAAGCTTTCTTT. Translation: CASSLYGGPLNTEAFF.

This clone was seen once. V usage is TRBV19 and J usage is TRBJ2-7, with 9 bases lining up with TRBD1. This CDR3 has 15 residues. The junction had 16 bases not matched to a gene; V was cut back by 10 bases and J by 6 bases. CDR1 and CDR2 (germline): LNHDA, SQIVND (reference sequence). The CDR3 reads CATEPGTGLTSEQYF. For the CDR3, the DNA is TGTGCCACTGAACCCGGGACAGGGTTAACTAGCGAGCAGTACTTC.

The V call is TRBV27, the J call TRBJ1-4; 9 bases are a match to TRBD1. The V and J ends lost 5 bases and 4 bases, in that order; junction bases with no gene match: 2. The CDR3 contains 14 residues. CDR1 and CDR2 (germline): MNHEY, SMNVEV (reference sequence). The CDR3 coding sequence is TGTGCCAGCAGTCTGGGACAGGGTAATGAAAAACTGTTTTTT. Protein product: CASSLGQGNEKLFF.

Points on this clone: This same CDR3 is encoded by further DNA sequences in the sample. The genes are TRBV7-2 and TRBJ1-1; the D gene is possibly TRBD1 (5 bases). Germline CDR1 reads SGHTA; CDR2 reads FQGNSA. This CDR3 spans 12 amino acids. With 5 bases removed from V and 6 bases from J, the gap between germline ends came to 10 bases. CDR3: CASSPQGAEAFF. The CDR3 DNA reads TGTGCCAGCAGCCCCCAGGGCGCTGAAGCTTTCTTT.

The chain joins TRBV6-1 to TRBJ1-1, with TRBD1 matching over 8 bases. Germline loops: CDR1 MNHNS, CDR2 SASEGT. With 4 bases clipped from V and 10 bases from J, the junction kept 5 bases outside the gene matches. CDR3 length: 12 amino acids. CDR3 DNA sequence: TGTGCCAGCAGTGTGGACAGGGTCTCAGCTTTCTTT. This codes for CASSVDRVSAFF.

The chain recombines TRBV7-6 with TRBJ2-5; 9 positions match TRBD1. The trim removed 2 bases at V and 4 bases at J, leaving 8 bases unmatched. The CDR3 loop spans 16 amino acids. CDR1 SGHVS and CDR2 FNYEAQ come from the germline V gene. The CDR3 nucleotides read TGTGCCAGCAGCTTACTACAACAGGGGGCTCGAGAGACCCAGTACTTC. Protein sequence: CASSLLQQGARETQYF.

V and J are TRBV25-1 and TRBJ1-2; D is uncertain. Trimming took 1 base from V and 3 from J, leaving 6 bases between them. From germline, CDR1 is MGHDK and CDR2 SYGVNS. This CDR3 is 13 amino acids long. The CDR3 protein is CASSEFSDYGYTF. As DNA, the CDR3 is TGTGCCAGCAGTGAATTTTCTGACTATGGCTACACCTTC.

By sample fraction, this clone is medium-sized. The chain is built from TRBV19 and TRBJ2-2; 8 nucleotides agree with TRBD2. Germline V gene data show CDR1 as LNHDA and CDR2 as SQIVND (reference sequence). This CDR3 has 17 residues. J lost 6 bases, V lost 5 bases, and 14 bases had no gene match. For the CDR3, the DNA is TGTGCCAGTAGTCCGGGGGGGAGTAGGGTAGAAGCCGGGGAGCTGTTTTTT. Protein: CASSPGGSRVEAGELFF.

The chain joins TRBV7-3 to TRBJ2-3; 9 bases map to TRBD2. Per the germline V gene, CDR1 is SGHTA and CDR2 is FQGTGA. V lost 4 bases to trimming and J lost 4 bases; unmatched junction nucleotides: 6. The CDR3 is 15 residues long. CDR3 in amino acids: CASSSVAGVADTQYF. Written as DNA, the CDR3 is TGTGCCAGCAGCTCCGTAGCGGGGGTGGCAGATACGCAGTATTTT.

This chain links TRBV27 with TRBJ1-6, with D maybe TRBD1 (5 bases). V was cut by 7 bases and J by 6 bases, with 16 bases left in between. The V gene's germline CDR1 is MNHEY and CDR2 SMNVEV (reference sequence). The CDR3 covers 15 residues. The CDR3 protein is CASNRSGRINSPLHF. In DNA, the CDR3 is TGTGCCAGCAACAGATCGGGACGGATTAATTCACCCCTCCACTTT.

The J gene is TRBJ2-5, the V gene TRBV25-1; perhaps D is TRBD1 or TRBD2 (6 bases each). The CDR3 totals 13 residues. The germline CDR1 and CDR2 sequences are MGHDK and SYGVNS. Trimming took 5 bases from V and 4 from J, leaving 11 bases between them. Written as DNA, the CDR3 is TGTGCCAGCAGTCCCGGGGGCCGAGAGACCCAGTACTTC. It encodes CASSPGGRETQYF.

V is TRBV7-9 and J is TRBJ2-3; 8 bases align to TRBD1. This CDR3 has 16 amino acids. Trimming cost V 5 bases and J 2 bases; bases outside gene matches: 9. Germline CDR1 SEHNR, CDR2 FQNEAQ (reference sequence). The CDR3 reads CASSTQGAGYTDTQYF. The CDR3 DNA reads as TGTGCCAGCAGCACCCAGGGGGCAGGATACACAGATACGCAGTATTTT.

J is TRBJ2-1 and V is TRBV29-1; maybe TRBD2 (5 bases). The germline V and J ends were trimmed by 4 bases and 6 bases, with 10 bases remaining between them. Germline CDR1 and CDR2: SQVTM and ANQGSEA. The CDR3 contains 12 residues. Here the CDR3 DNA reads TGCAGCGTTGTCAGCAGCGGCAATGAGCAGTTCTTC. This sequence encodes CSVVSSGNEQFF.

This clone occurred a few times. V is TRBV25-1 and J is TRBJ2-1, with D hard to call. V lost 3 bases and J lost 5, with 5 bases in between. In germline, CDR1 is MGHDK, CDR2 SYGVNS. The CDR3 runs 12 residues. The CDR3 loop reads CASSEADNEQFF. The CDR3 DNA sequence: TGTGCCAGCAGTGAGGCAGACAATGAGCAGTTCTTC.

The chain uses TRBV6-5 and TRBJ1-1, with D maybe TRBD1 (5 bases). V shed 7 bases and J shed 5 bases, with 14 bases lying between them. The CDR3 length is 13 residues. The germline gives CDR1 MNHEY, CDR2 SVGAGI. The chain's CDR3 is CASTPGGGTEAFF. The CDR3 coding sequence is TGTGCCAGCACCCCCGGGGGTGGGACTGAAGCTTTCTTT.

This chain joins TRBV5-6 and TRBJ2-3, with 7 bases aligning to TRBD2. With V trimmed by 3 bases and J by 0 bases, 7 bases remained unmatched. Germline-derived CDR1 and CDR2 are SGHDT and YYEEEE. This CDR3 comprises 16 residues. This CDR3 is CASSWRLAESTDTQYF. In nucleotides, the CDR3 is TGTGCCAGCAGCTGGAGGCTAGCGGAGAGCACAGATACGCAGTATTTT.

DNA for the CDR3: TGTGCCAGCAGCCAGGGGTTAGCGGGGGGGCGTGGTGAGCAGTTCTTC. This sequence encodes CASSQGLAGGRGEQFF. This chain uses TRBV7-3 with TRBJ2-1, with TRBD2 matching over 11 bases. Germline V gives CDR1 SGHTA, CDR2 FQGTGA. The CDR3 contains 16 residues. The ends lost 5 bases at V and 9 bases at J; junction bases unmatched: 12.

J is TRBJ1-4 and V is TRBV6-6; D is unclear. The V end lost 3 bases, the J end lost 5 bases, and 10 bases lay between the germline ends. The germline V gene has CDR1 MNHNY and CDR2 SVGAGI (reference sequence). This CDR3 region has 14 residues. CDR3 residues: CASSYGQSNEKLFF. CDR3 DNA: TGTGCCAGCAGTTATGGTCAGTCGAATGAAAAACTGTTTTTT.